The next 27 T cell receptor beta chains were all read from a single sample in a study of T cells after yellow fever vaccination (dated by TCRdb to between 2018 and 2020). This specimen's treatment or condition label, per the study, means: live attenuated yellow fever vaccine strain. Receptors were amplified or captured by 5' RACE. These reads were obtained on an Illumina HiSeq 2500. TCRdb reworked the public reads: Q25 trimming with fastp, MiXCR clone assembly, productive beta chains retained. Merged by CDR3 protein, the rows form single entries marked with the most common genes and DNA. Recorded for this sample are fewer than 450,000 distinct CDR3 sequences; around a tenth of them occurred a single time. About 17% of the sample is held by the ten biggest clonotypes. The specimen was PBMCs, collected on the day of the first yellow fever vaccination. These receptors were taken from a man aged 18 to 35 who received the YFV17D yellow fever vaccine.

The chain employs TRBV15 and TRBJ2-5, with no clear D. Germline V gene lookup returns CDR1 LNHNV and CDR2 YYDKDF (reference sequence). This CDR3 contains 14 residues. V dropped 0 bases and J dropped 1 base, with 6 bases sitting between them. CDR3 sequence (DNA): TGTGCCACCAGCAGAGACTGGGGCCAAGAGACCCAGTACTTC. This codes for CATSRDWGQETQYF.

To note about this clonotype: A read error is possible here, since a much larger clone lies one base away. The chain uses TRBV7-3 and TRBJ1-2; D is perhaps TRBD1 (6 bases). Trimming shortened V by 5 bases and J by 4 bases, and 11 bases separated the two germline ends. The CDR3 totals 13 residues. The germline V gene has CDR1 SGHTA and CDR2 FQGTGA. CDR3: CASSPVRGYGYTF. For the CDR3, the DNA is TGTGCCAGCAGCCCGGTCAGGGGCTATGGCTACACCTTC.

This clonotype has just a few counts. V is TRBV4-2 and J is TRBJ2-1, with D unclear. Looked up from germline, CDR1 is LGHNA and CDR2 is YNFKEQ. With 0 bases removed from V and 9 bases from J, the gap between germline ends came to 12 bases. This CDR3 is built from 14 residues. The CDR3 reads CASSQDRLFGEQFF. DNA of the CDR3: TGTGCCAGCAGCCAAGATAGGCTCTTTGGTGAGCAGTTCTTC.

This clonotype was picked up a small number of times. This rearrangement joins TRBV11-2 to TRBJ2-5; TRBD2 agrees at 12 bases. Germline CDR1 is SGHAT and CDR2 is FQNNGV. This CDR3 spans 18 amino acids. V lost 5 bases to trimming and J lost 3 bases; unmatched junction nucleotides: 13. As DNA, the CDR3 is TGTGCCAGCAGCGAGGTTTTGGTACTAGCGGGGGGTAAAGAGACCCAGTACTTC. The encoded protein is CASSEVLVLAGGKETQYF.

This clonotype was found a few times. This chain connects TRBV11-1 to TRBJ2-5; tentatively, D is TRBD1 (6 bases). The CDR3 has 16 amino acids. V was trimmed by 7 bases and J by 2 bases, leaving 20 bases between them. Germline V gene sequence: CDR1 SGHAT, CDR2 FQDESV (reference sequence). The CDR3 sequence: CASTFEGTSWQETQYF. The CDR3 nucleotides read TGTGCCAGCACCTTTGAGGGGACATCTTGGCAAGAGACCCAGTACTTC.

The V and J genes are TRBV19 and TRBJ2-7; D is perhaps TRBD1 (6 bases). V was trimmed by 2 bases and J by 5 bases, leaving 16 bases between them. The CDR3 is 15 residues long. Germline V gene data show CDR1 as LNHDA and CDR2 as SQIVND (reference sequence). The CDR3 sequence is CASSILGDKRNEQYF. DNA for the CDR3: TGTGCCAGTAGTATACTAGGGGACAAGAGAAACGAGCAGTACTTC.

The J gene is TRBJ1-3, the V gene TRBV3-1, with D uncertain. This CDR3 has 17 amino acids. V gave up 1 base and J gave up 0 bases, with 13 bases separating them. From germline, CDR1 is LGHDT and CDR2 YNNKEL (reference sequence). As DNA, the CDR3 is TGTGCCAGCAGCCAAGCGCCCCTTCCAGACTCTGGAAACACCATATATTTT. Translation: CASSQAPLPDSGNTIYF.

This clonotype was seen repeatedly, ten times or more. The genes are TRBV4-1 and TRBJ2-1, with unresolved D. The CDR3 is 15 residues long. Trimming took off 2 bases at V and 5 bases at J, with 13 bases between the two ends. Germline V gene data show CDR1 as MGHRA and CDR2 as YSYEKL. CDR3 sequence (DNA): TGCGCCAGCAGCCAACCACTTCGAGGAGACAATGAGCAGTTCTTC. Its translation is CASSQPLRGDNEQFF.

The table lists this clonotype with a few counts. This chain joins TRBV4-2 and TRBJ1-1; the D gene is possibly TRBD1 (5 bases). This CDR3 has 15 residues. With 0 bases removed from V and 5 bases from J, the gap between germline ends came to 13 bases. Germline-derived CDR1 and CDR2 are LGHNA and YNFKEQ. This CDR3 reads CASSQESQVLTEAFF. Here the CDR3 DNA reads TGTGCCAGCAGCCAAGAATCACAGGTTCTAACTGAAGCTTTCTTT.

The rearrangement uses TRBV20-1 and TRBJ2-5; 7 bases map to TRBD2. Looked up from germline, CDR1 is DFQATT and CDR2 is SNEGSKA (reference sequence). The CDR3 is 15 residues long. The junction had 9 bases not matched to a gene; V was cut back by 0 bases and J by 5 bases. The DNA of the CDR3 is TGCAGTGCTAGAGATATTGCGGGGGTGGCTGAGACCCAGTACTTC. Protein product: CSARDIAGVAETQYF.

This clonotype was recorded a few times. The rearrangement uses TRBV5-1 and TRBJ2-3, with 7 bases lining up with TRBD2. After removal of 0 bases from V and 6 bases from J, the junction contained 7 bases not matched to a gene. From germline, CDR1 is SGHRS and CDR2 YFSETQ. The CDR3 is 15 amino acids. The CDR3 sequence is CASSLGLAMRDTQYF. In DNA form, the CDR3 reads TGCGCCAGCAGCTTGGGACTAGCTATGAGGGATACGCAGTATTTT.

This clonotype has a handful of counts. CDR3 nucleotides: TGCGCCAGCAGCCCCCCGGGACAGGGAGTCTTCTACACCTTC. Translated, it gives CASSPPGQGVFYTF. This chain links TRBV5-1 with TRBJ1-2; 9 nucleotides match TRBD1. CDR3 length equals 14 residues. Germline V gene data show CDR1 as SGHRS and CDR2 as YFSETQ. V was clipped by 4 bases and J by 10 bases; unmatched bases: 11.

This clonotype was found a few times. The rearrangement joins TRBV7-8 to TRBJ1-2, with D tentatively TRBD1 (5 bases). The CDR3 covers 15 residues. V lost 5 bases and J lost 8, with 21 bases in between. Germline-derived CDR1 and CDR2 are SGHVS and FQNEAQ. CDR3 DNA: TGTGCCAGCAGCCCGGGAGGGCAGGCAACAGGAGGCTACACCTTC. Translating it yields CASSPGGQATGGYTF.

This clonotype was picked up a small number of times. The rearrangement links TRBV7-8 to TRBJ2-4; 7 nucleotides match TRBD1. CDR1 SGHVS and CDR2 FQNEAQ come from the germline V gene. Unmatched junction bases numbered 1, after V lost 2 bases and J lost 3 bases. CDR3 length: 14 amino acids. CDR3 sequence reads: CASSLRDSKNIQYF. CDR3 nucleotides: TGTGCCAGCAGCTTAAGGGACAGCAAAAACATTCAGTACTTC.

This clonotype was counted a few times. The chain has TRBV20-1 and TRBJ2-1, with D maybe TRBD2 (6 bases). This CDR3 comprises 15 residues. V was cut by 0 bases and J by 2 bases, with 11 bases left in between. The V gene's germline CDR1 is DFQATT and CDR2 SNEGSKA (reference sequence). This chain's CDR3 is CSARELAQAYNEQFF. The CDR3 DNA reads TGCAGTGCTAGAGAACTAGCCCAAGCCTACAATGAGCAGTTCTTC.

The chain recombines TRBV20-1 with TRBJ2-5, with D unresolved. The germline V gene encodes CDR1 DFQATT and CDR2 SNEGSKA (reference sequence). Between the trimmed V and J ends, which lost 0 bases and 5 bases, there was a span of 13 bases. This CDR3 is built from 14 residues. The CDR3 reads CSARDRASRETQYF. As DNA, the CDR3 is TGCAGTGCTAGAGATCGGGCGTCCCGGGAGACCCAGTACTTC.

This clonotype was seen more than once but under ten times. The chain joins TRBV6-2 or TRBV6-3 to TRBJ1-1; D may be TRBD1 (5 bases). Germline CDR1 is MNHEY and CDR2 is SVGEGT. The CDR3 is 14 residues long. The V end lost 6 bases, the J end lost 1 base, and 12 bases lay between the germline ends. CDR3 residues: CASRSSRENTEAFF. The CDR3 DNA follows: TGTGCCAGCAGAAGTTCCAGGGAGAACACTGAAGCTTTCTTT.

This clonotype came up a few times. The CDR3 loop is CASRFPSSGGITYNEQFF. The CDR3, as DNA: TGTGCCAGCAGATTCCCTTCTAGCGGGGGGATTACCTACAATGAGCAGTTCTTC. V is TRBV2 and J is TRBJ2-1; 11 positions match TRBD2. CDR1 SNHLY and CDR2 FYNNEI come from the germline V gene. V lost 6 bases and J lost 2; bases outside the gene matches: 12. The CDR3 loop spans 18 amino acids.

The chain is built from TRBV12-3 or TRBV12-4 and TRBJ2-3; TRBD1 matches 7 bases. Trimming took 5 bases from V and 9 from J; bases not matched to a gene: 8. This CDR3 is 13 amino acids long. The CDR3: CASSPTTGFTQYF. CDR3 nucleotides: TGTGCCAGCAGTCCAACGACAGGGTTCACGCAGTATTTT.

This clonotype was found a few times. The rearrangement joins TRBV7-2 to TRBJ2-6; the D is unclear. Per germline, CDR1 SGHTA and CDR2 FQGNSA. Trimming shortened V by 0 bases and J by 4 bases, and 13 bases separated the two germline ends. This CDR3 is built from 17 residues. CDR3 nucleotides: TGTGCCAGCAGCTTAGCCGCGGTAGGACCCGGGGCCAACGTCCTGACTTTC. This codes for CASSLAAVGPGANVLTF.

This clonotype was found a few times. The V and J genes are TRBV11-3 and TRBJ1-6, with 8 bases lining up with TRBD1. V trimming: 4 bases; J trimming: 9 bases; junction bases outside the gene matches: 17. This CDR3 has 18 amino acids. Germline lookup yields CDR1 SGHNT and CDR2 YENEEA. The CDR3 nucleotides are TGTGCCAGCAGCTCACGGACAGGGCCAATTTCTTCAATTTCACCCCTCCACTTT. This codes for CASSSRTGPISSISPLHF.

There are many counts of this clonotype. A read error may account for a junction end that differs from germline. The chain joins TRBV3-1 to TRBJ1-2, with TRBD1 identical over 10 bases. CDR1 is LGHDT, CDR2 YNNKEL, per germline (reference sequence). CDR3 length: 16 residues. This chain's CDR3 is CASSLLGTGDAYRYTF. Written as DNA, the CDR3 is TGTGCCAGCAGCCTGCTGGGGACAGGGGACGCCTATCGCTACACCTTC.

Only a few counts were recorded for this clonotype. The CDR3 loop reads CATRSPGGLNTEAFF. The CDR3 nucleotides are TGTGCCACTAGATCCCCGGGCGGTCTGAACACTGAAGCTTTCTTT. The chain employs TRBV19 and TRBJ1-1, with D unresolved. The CDR3 sequence is 15 residues long. Trimming stripped 10 bases from V and 0 bases from J, with 18 bases between. Germline-derived CDR1 and CDR2 are LNHDA and SQIVND (reference sequence).

This chain connects TRBV7-9 to TRBJ1-6; TRBD1 might be the D (6 bases). Trimming left V 5 bases short and J 3 bases short, with 14 bases between. The CDR3 covers 16 residues. Germline-derived CDR1 and CDR2 are SEHNR and FQNEAQ (reference sequence). CDR3 region: CASSGGRGNYNSPLHF. DNA for the CDR3: TGTGCCAGCAGCGGGGGGCGGGGGAACTATAATTCACCCCTCCACTTT.

The chain is built from TRBV5-4 and TRBJ2-7, with 7 bases fitting TRBD1. V trimming: 2 bases; J trimming: 1 base; junction bases outside the gene matches: 9. Looked up from germline, CDR1 is SGHNT and CDR2 is YYREEE (reference sequence). This CDR3 comprises 16 residues. Written as DNA, the CDR3 is TGTGCCAGCAGCTTACATGCCGGGACAGATTCCTACGAGCAGTACTTC. Translation gives CASSLHAGTDSYEQYF.

The chain has TRBV4-2 and TRBJ2-2; D not certain. With 0 bases removed from V and 6 bases from J, the gap between germline ends came to 11 bases. CDR1 and CDR2 from the germline V gene are LGHNA and YNFKEQ. The CDR3 totals 15 residues. The CDR3 region has the DNA TGTGCCAGCAGCCAAGATGTCGGACGGCCCGGGGAGCTGTTTTTT. Protein product: CASSQDVGRPGELFF.

This chain connects TRBV6-5 to TRBJ2-3; weak D call: TRBD2 (6 bases). V was shortened by 7 bases and J by 7 bases, with 12 bases between the two germline ends. The CDR3 is 12 amino acids. CDR1 and CDR2 from the germline V gene are MNHEY and SVGAGI. Here the CDR3 DNA reads TGTGCCAGCAAAGGAGGGAGGAATACGCAGTATTTT. Its translation is CASKGGRNTQYF.